These 11 T cell receptor beta chains came from one sample sequenced in a study of breast tumors, draining lymph nodes, adjacent tissues. TCRdb called the multiplex PCR reads again in MiXCR, with one record for every CDR3 protein. The data show approximately 210,000 distinct CDR3 sequences, with approximately 36% seen just once and 3.6% held by the top ten. The lymph nodes were axillary draining lymph nodes from breast cancer patients. Sequencing was done on a sample of axillary lymph node tissue. The receptors shown here come from a female donor with breast cancer. Some clones in this sample may be carry-over from other donors' samples.

This clonotype came up a few times. The CDR3 protein is CASTKGGSVPDTQYF. CDR3 in DNA: TGTGCCAGCACCAAAGGAGGGTCAGTCCCAGATACGCAGTATTTT. The chain has TRBV6-1 and TRBJ2-3; D is possibly TRBD2 (6 bases). Trimming took 7 bases from V and 4 from J, leaving 18 bases between them. Germline V gives CDR1 MNHNS, CDR2 SASEGT. The CDR3 consists of 15 residues.

This clonotype was detected ten times or more. This chain connects TRBV20-1 to TRBJ1-4; D gene uncertain. CDR1 and CDR2 from the germline V gene are DFQATT and SNEGSKA (reference sequence). The V gene lost 5 bases and the J gene lost 6 bases, with 13 bases spanning the gap. The CDR3 is made up of 13 amino acids. The CDR3: CSASRSGDEKLFF. CDR3 sequence (DNA): TGCAGTGCTTCTAGATCCGGGGATGAAAAACTGTTTTTT.

The chain links TRBV20-1 to TRBJ1-4, with 12 bases matching TRBD1. With V trimmed by 3 bases and J by 7 bases, 3 bases remained unmatched. The germline CDR1 and CDR2 sequences are DFQATT and SNEGSKA (reference sequence). The CDR3 covers 14 residues. This chain's CDR3 is CSARVGQGAEKLFF. In DNA form, the CDR3 reads TGCAGTGCTAGGGTGGGACAGGGGGCTGAAAAACTGTTTTTT.

This clonotype was observed at least ten times. This chain links TRBV7-2 with TRBJ1-4, with D hard to call. Trimming took 0 bases from V and 8 from J, leaving 7 bases between them. The germline V gene encodes CDR1 SGHTA and CDR2 FQGNSA. The CDR3 spans 13 residues. The chain's CDR3 is CASSLAREEKLFF. CDR3 sequence (DNA): TGTGCCAGCAGCTTAGCGCGGGAGGAAAAACTGTTTTTT.

Ten or more counts support this clonotype. This rearrangement joins TRBV4-3 to TRBJ1-2, with 7 nucleotides matching TRBD1. There are 16 residues in the CDR3. J gave up 3 bases and V 3 bases, and 10 bases lay outside the gene matches. CDR1 is LGHNA and CDR2 is YSLEER in the germline V gene. The CDR3 DNA reads as TGCGCCAGCAGCCAGGGGTGGCAGGGGGGACACTATGGCTACACCTTC. Amino acid sequence: CASSQGWQGGHYGYTF.

This clonotype was seen repeatedly, ten times or more. V is TRBV20-1 and J is TRBJ2-1; the match to TRBD1 covers 7 bases. V lost 6 bases, J lost 4 bases, and 12 bases stayed unmatched. The CDR3 has 15 residues. Per the germline V gene, CDR1 is DFQATT and CDR2 is SNEGSKA (reference sequence). Here the CDR3 reads CSAHLDRVTYNEQFF. The CDR3 DNA reads TGCAGTGCCCATCTTGACAGGGTGACTTACAATGAGCAGTTCTTC.

There are a few counts of this clonotype. A much larger clone sits a single nucleotide away, making a read error possible. The chain is built from TRBV7-2 and TRBJ1-3, with D unresolved. Germline CDR1 SGHTA, CDR2 FQGNSA. CDR3 length: 17 amino acids. CDR3 protein: CASSFKMGQNFGNPIYF. CDR3 DNA sequence: TGTGCCAGCAGCTTTAAGATGGGCCAAAACTTTGGAAACCCCATATATTTT.

The chain employs TRBV27 and TRBJ1-5; the D is unclear. Germline V gives CDR1 MNHEY, CDR2 SMNVEV (reference sequence). The V gene lost 3 bases and the J gene lost 3 bases, with 9 bases spanning the gap. This CDR3 comprises 14 residues. CDR3 loop: CASSFSGHNQPQHF. The DNA of the CDR3 is TGTGCCAGCAGTTTTTCGGGCCACAATCAGCCCCAGCATTTT.

Details on this clonotype: One junction end does not reproduce the germline sequence, and a read error may be involved. The genes are TRBV11-3 and TRBJ1-2; 8 bases match TRBD1. The CDR3 sequence is 15 residues long. In germline, CDR1 is SGHNT, CDR2 YENEEA. The CDR3 is CASRQTTGANYGYTF. CDR3 nucleotide sequence: TGCGCCAGCAGACAGACGACAGGGGCGAACTATGGCTACACCTTC. Full variable domain (outside the CDR3, taken from reference TRBV11-3 and TRBJ1-2): EAGVVQSPRYKIIEKKQPVAFWCNPISGHNTLYWYLQNLGQGPELLIRYENEEAVDDSQLPKDRFSAERLKGVDSTLKIQPAELGDSAVYLCASRQTTGANYGYTFGSGTRLTVV.

This chain uses TRBV5-4 with TRBJ1-2; tentative D call: TRBD1 (6 bases). Germline-derived CDR1 and CDR2 are SGHNT and YYREEE (reference sequence). The CDR3 is 16 amino acids. V was trimmed by 0 bases and J by 7 bases, leaving 19 bases between them. CDR3 nucleotides: TGTGCCAGCAGCTTGGATCGCGGGGGGCGATGGTCTGGCTACACCTTC. Translation: CASSLDRGGRWSGYTF.

This clonotype showed up just once. The chain carries TRBV9 and TRBJ2-1; 13 bases are shared with TRBD2. Germline V gene lookup returns CDR1 SGDLS and CDR2 YYNGEE. CDR3 length equals 15 residues. V dropped 5 bases and J dropped 11; count of bases not matched to a gene: 10. CDR3: CASSSRTSGRWKQFF. The CDR3 DNA is TGTGCCAGCAGTTCCCGGACTAGCGGGAGATGGAAGCAGTTCTTC.